This T cell receptor (beta chain) was profiled in a study of identical twins. This clonotype was recorded a few times. CDR1 and CDR2 from the germline V gene are MDHEN and SYDVKM. V dropped 7 bases and J dropped 2; count of bases not matched to a gene: 14. CDR3 length: 17 residues. Among all donors, each was a healthy Caucasian. cDNA molecules carried unique molecular identifiers, and template switching added a universal primer site. Using its own MiXCR run on the 5' RACE reads, TCRdb lists one record per CDR3 protein. Of 240,000 or so distinct CDR3 sequences detected, roughly 7% appear once; the ten largest clones hold 3.6%. This same sample was also taken into another study, of yellow fever vaccine responses in identical twins.

The chain combines TRBV28 with TRBJ2-5, with 9 bases that match TRBD2. Material for sequencing was memory (CD45RO+) T cells sorted from blood. This TCR came from a woman younger than 35 in good health. The CDR3 loop is CASTPAGLAGRQETQYF. The CDR3 DNA follows: TGTGCCAGCACCCCAGCGGGACTAGCCGGTAGACAAGAGACCCAGTACTTC.